This record covers a single T cell receptor (beta chain). Indicated treatment: 19 received Ad26.COV2.S at low or high dose, single or two shots; roughly five received placebo; per-sample allocation not given. The study sampled participants on day 63 after the first vaccine or placebo injection. The source of the sample is a study of Ad26.COV2.S vaccination and SARS-CoV-2 variants. Clones were read by immunoSEQ multiplex PCR, and TCRdb kept only the in-frame ones, dropping some. Of 440,000 or so clones listed, approximately 90% are singletons. V lost 5 bases to trimming and J lost 4 bases; unmatched junction nucleotides: 8. The CDR3 is 15 residues long. The V gene's germline CDR1 is LNHDA and CDR2 SQIVND (reference sequence).

The input for sequencing was peripheral blood, taken in a trial of Ad26.COV2.S vaccine versus placebo. The gene calls are TRBV19 and TRBJ1-2; 9 bases align to TRBD1. The TCR comes from a person aged 18-65 years who received the Ad26.COV2.S COVID-19 vaccine or a placebo. The CDR3 spells CASSQTGGVGYGYTF. The CDR3 DNA is TGTGCCAGTAGTCAAACAGGGGGCGTGGGCTATGGCTACACCTTC. The whole variable domain, remainder taken from reference TRBV19 and TRBJ1-2, is DGGITQSPKYLFRKEGQNVTLSCEQNLNHDAMYWYRQDPGQGLRLIYYSQIVNDFQKGDIAEGYSVSREKKESFPLTVTSAQKNPTAFYLCASSQTGGVGYGYTFGSGTRLTVV.